Listed below are T cell receptor beta chains from one sample, sequenced in a study of blood T cell repertoires in COVID-19. Measured with immunoSEQ multiplex PCR; TCRdb has only the in-frame clones, and not every one. The sample records some 90,000 clones, about two thirds being singletons. The material sequenced was peripheral blood. All receptors come from a woman in her sixties or seventies in a cohort sampled during active or convalescent COVID-19. The CDR3 runs from the conserved cysteine through the conserved F or W. A D gene is named only where the DNA matches it firmly. Where a row states a size, it is once, few, many or the class of an expanded clone; other rows omit it.

j_gene: TRBJ1-3; d_gene: TRBD1; v_gene: TRBV29-1; abundance: many; CDR3aa: CSVETPTGAVRNTIYF; CDR3nt: TGCAGCGTTGAAACTCCGACAGGGGCCGTGAGGAACACCATATATTTT
j_gene: TRBJ2-2; d_gene: TRBD2; v_gene: TRBV3-1/TRBV3-2; abundance: .; CDR3aa: CASSHVMIGLAGGSGELFF; CDR3nt: TGTGCCAGCAGCCATGTAATGATAGGACTAGCGGGAGGGTCCGGGGAGCTGTTTTTT
j_gene: TRBJ1-5; d_gene: TRBD1; v_gene: TRBV15; abundance: .; CDR3aa: CATSSPGTGENGINQPQHF; CDR3nt: TGTGCCACCAGCAGTCCCGGGACAGGTGAAAACGGGATCAATCAGCCCCAGCATTTT
j_gene: TRBJ1-1; d_gene: .; v_gene: TRBV29-1; abundance: .; CDR3aa: CSVTGTWDTEAFF; CDR3nt: TGCAGCGTCACCGGGACATGGGACACTGAAGCTTTCTTT
j_gene: TRBJ2-2; d_gene: TRBD2; v_gene: TRBV7-3; abundance: .; CDR3aa: CASSVASGGPSTGELFF; CDR3nt: TGTGCCAGCAGCGTTGCTAGCGGGGGGCCGAGCACCGGGGAGCTGTTTTTT
j_gene: TRBJ2-1; d_gene: TRBD1; v_gene: TRBV2; abundance: .; CDR3aa: CASSTTPGQKYNEQFF; CDR3nt: TGTGCCAGCAGCACAACTCCGGGACAGAAGTACAATGAGCAGTTCTTC
j_gene: TRBJ2-5; d_gene: .; v_gene: TRBV29-1; abundance: .; CDR3aa: CSFSQGLETQYF; CDR3nt: TGCAGCTTCTCGCAGGGGCTGGAGACCCAGTACTTC
j_gene: TRBJ1-3; d_gene: TRBD1; v_gene: TRBV7-2; abundance: .; CDR3aa: CASSQRDRGLGNTIYF; CDR3nt: TGTGCCAGCAGCCAACGGGACAGGGGGCTTGGAAACACCATATATTTT
j_gene: TRBJ2-2; d_gene: .; v_gene: TRBV7-9; abundance: .; CDR3aa: CASSRGGSAGELFF; CDR3nt: TGTGCCAGCAGCCGTGGGGGCTCCGCCGGGGAGCTGTTTTTT
j_gene: TRBJ1-5; d_gene: .; v_gene: TRBV4-1; abundance: .; CDR3aa: CASSQDTGWVQPQHF; CDR3nt: TGCGCCAGCAGCCAAGACACAGGGTGGGTTCAGCCCCAGCATTTT
j_gene: TRBJ1-1; d_gene: .; v_gene: TRBV6-5; abundance: .; CDR3aa: CASSSGHLNTEAFF; CDR3nt: TGTGCCAGCAGCTCCGGACACTTGAACACTGAAGCTTTCTTT
j_gene: TRBJ2-7; d_gene: TRBD2; v_gene: TRBV28; abundance: .; CDR3aa: CASSRPGRAYEQYF; CDR3nt: TGTGCCAGCAGTAGGCCGGGGAGGGCCTACGAGCAGTACTTC
j_gene: TRBJ2-7; d_gene: .; v_gene: TRBV4-1; abundance: .; CDR3aa: CASSQEPTWAEQYF; CDR3nt: TGCGCCAGCAGCCAGGAACCGACCTGGGCCGAGCAGTACTTC
j_gene: TRBJ2-3; d_gene: .; v_gene: TRBV5-1; abundance: .; CDR3aa: CASSQGLGHNPTDTQYF; CDR3nt: TGCGCCAGCAGTCAAGGCCTGGGCCATAACCCCACAGATACGCAGTATTTT
j_gene: TRBJ2-3; d_gene: .; v_gene: TRBV20-1; abundance: once; CDR3aa: CSADFTDTQYF; CDR3nt: TGCAGTGCGGACTTCACAGATACGCAGTATTTT
j_gene: TRBJ2-2; d_gene: .; v_gene: TRBV4-3; abundance: once; CDR3aa: CASSQVGLPTGELFF; CDR3nt: TGCGCCAGCAGCCAAGTAGGACTCCCCACCGGGGAGCTGTTTTTT
j_gene: TRBJ2-1; d_gene: .; v_gene: TRBV5-1; abundance: once; CDR3aa: CASSTDSYNEQFF; CDR3nt: TGCGCCAGCAGCACGGACAGTTACAATGAGCAGTTCTTC
j_gene: TRBJ1-2; d_gene: .; v_gene: TRBV2; abundance: few; CDR3aa: CASSDVINYGYTF; CDR3nt: TGTGCCAGCAGTGATGTAATTAACTATGGCTACACCTTC
j_gene: TRBJ1-3; d_gene: .; v_gene: TRBV19; abundance: .; CDR3aa: CASSTPAVRNTIYF; CDR3nt: TGTGCCAGTAGTACCCCAGCAGTGAGGAACACCATATATTTT
j_gene: TRBJ1-6; d_gene: .; v_gene: TRBV5-4; abundance: .; CDR3aa: CASSLAGHNSPLHF; CDR3nt: TGTGCCAGCAGCTTGGCAGGCCACAATTCACCCCTCCACTTT
j_gene: TRBJ1-6; d_gene: .; v_gene: TRBV20-1; abundance: .; CDR3aa: CSASPPYNSPLHF; CDR3nt: TGCAGTGCTAGTCCCCCGTATAATTCACCCCTCCACTTT
j_gene: TRBJ1-3; d_gene: .; v_gene: TRBV4-1; abundance: .; CDR3aa: CASSHQQQGHSGNTIYF; CDR3nt: TGCGCCAGCAGCCATCAACAACAGGGCCACTCTGGAAACACCATATATTTT
j_gene: TRBJ2-1; d_gene: TRBD1; v_gene: TRBV19; abundance: .; CDR3aa: CASNLRGPGRGYNEQFF; CDR3nt: TGTGCCAGTAATCTCAGGGGGCCCGGTCGAGGCTACAATGAGCAGTTCTTC
j_gene: TRBJ1-3; d_gene: .; v_gene: TRBV7-3; abundance: .; CDR3aa: CASSLPPVDSLSGNTIYF; CDR3nt: TGTGCCAGCAGCTTACCTCCCGTTGATTCACTCTCTGGAAACACCATATATTTT
j_gene: TRBJ1-1; d_gene: .; v_gene: TRBV6-5; abundance: .; CDR3aa: CASSYSIGRTEAFF; CDR3nt: TGTGCCAGCAGTTACTCGATTGGCCGCACTGAAGCTTTCTTT
j_gene: TRBJ1-4; d_gene: TRBD1; v_gene: TRBV25-1; abundance: .; CDR3aa: CASSEPTGGYPPGEKLFF; CDR3nt: TGTGCCAGCAGTGAACCGACAGGGGGCTATCCCCCGGGGGAAAAACTGTTTTTT
j_gene: TRBJ1-5; d_gene: TRBD1; v_gene: TRBV10-3; abundance: .; CDR3aa: CATREGASNQPQHF; CDR3nt: TGTGCCACCCGCGAGGGGGCGAGCAATCAGCCCCAGCATTTT
j_gene: TRBJ2-1; d_gene: TRBD1; v_gene: TRBV11-3; abundance: .; CDR3aa: CASSPGQGPGDEQFF; CDR3nt: TGTGCCAGCAGCCCAGGACAGGGGCCCGGGGATGAGCAGTTCTTC
j_gene: TRBJ2-1; d_gene: TRBD2; v_gene: TRBV10-1; abundance: few; CDR3aa: CASSSGGTQYNEQFF; CDR3nt: TGCGCCAGCAGTAGCGGGGGGACCCAATACAATGAGCAGTTCTTC
j_gene: TRBJ1-6; d_gene: .; v_gene: TRBV7-3; abundance: .; CDR3aa: CASSLAPSSGYNSPLHF; CDR3nt: TGTGCCAGCAGCTTAGCCCCTAGCAGCGGCTATAATTCACCCCTCCACTTT
j_gene: TRBJ2-1; d_gene: TRBD2; v_gene: TRBV18; abundance: few; CDR3aa: CASSPASGGYRSSYNEQFF; CDR3nt: TGTGCCAGCTCACCAGCTAGCGGGGGGTACAGGAGCTCCTACAATGAGCAGTTCTTC
j_gene: TRBJ2-3; d_gene: .; v_gene: TRBV7-9; abundance: .; CDR3aa: CASSLGSITGSPDTQYF; CDR3nt: TGTGCCAGCAGCTTAGGATCCATTACAGGGTCCCCAGATACGCAGTATTTT
j_gene: TRBJ1-1; d_gene: TRBD1; v_gene: TRBV4-3; abundance: .; CDR3aa: CASSQGQGYTEAFF; CDR3nt: TGCGCCAGCAGCCAAGGACAGGGGTACACTGAAGCTTTCTTT
j_gene: TRBJ1-1; d_gene: .; v_gene: TRBV6-5; abundance: .; CDR3aa: CASSYSTGAGEAFF; CDR3nt: TGTGCCAGCAGTTACTCGACGGGTGCGGGTGAAGCTTTCTTT
j_gene: TRBJ1-5; d_gene: .; v_gene: TRBV9; abundance: .; CDR3aa: CASSVGQFNQPQHF; CDR3nt: TGTGCCAGCAGCGTAGGGCAGTTCAATCAGCCCCAGCATTTT